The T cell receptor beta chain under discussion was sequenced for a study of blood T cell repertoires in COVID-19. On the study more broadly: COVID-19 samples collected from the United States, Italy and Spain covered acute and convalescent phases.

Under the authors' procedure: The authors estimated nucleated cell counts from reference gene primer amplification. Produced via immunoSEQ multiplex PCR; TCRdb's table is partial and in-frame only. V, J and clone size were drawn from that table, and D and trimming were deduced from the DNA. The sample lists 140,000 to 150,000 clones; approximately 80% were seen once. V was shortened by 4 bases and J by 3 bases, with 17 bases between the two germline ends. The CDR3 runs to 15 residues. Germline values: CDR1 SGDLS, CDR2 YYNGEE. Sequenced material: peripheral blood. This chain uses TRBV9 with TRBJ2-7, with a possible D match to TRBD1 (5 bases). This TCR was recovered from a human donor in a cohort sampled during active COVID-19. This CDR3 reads CASSPRASGFYEQYF. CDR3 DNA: TGTGCCAGCAGCCCCAGGGCATCAGGGTTCTACGAGCAGTACTTC.